The clone carrying this T cell receptor beta chain ranks as medium-sized. The antigen remains undetermined. CDR3 size: 15 residues. Germline lookup yields CDR1 MGHRA and CDR2 YSYEKL. Between the trimmed V and J ends, which lost 1 base and 3 bases, there was a span of 13 bases. Full-length variable regions came from constant-region reverse primers plus semi-nested Nested Universal Primer A PCR. TCRdb called the 5' RACE reads again in MiXCR, with one record for every CDR3 protein. The table includes roughly 30,000 distinct CDR3 sequences, over 25% detected once. Broader study findings: Tumor memory CD4+ T cell TCR gene usage was found to cluster with blood and lymph node memory CD4+ cells and with lymph node naive CD4+ cells. Tumor Tregs overlapped most with tumor, then blood, naive CD4+ cells.

Treg sorting used a CD4+CD25+CD127-/low gate. The genes are TRBV4-1 and TRBJ2-7; possibly TRBD2 for D (7 bases). This receptor was identified in a female donor with breast cancer. The specimen was tumor-infiltrating Tregs sorted from the breast tumor. CDR3 amino acids: CASSQGVGGLYEQYF. The CDR3 DNA reads TGCGCCAGCAGCCAAGGGGTCGGGGGGCTCTACGAGCAGTACTTC.